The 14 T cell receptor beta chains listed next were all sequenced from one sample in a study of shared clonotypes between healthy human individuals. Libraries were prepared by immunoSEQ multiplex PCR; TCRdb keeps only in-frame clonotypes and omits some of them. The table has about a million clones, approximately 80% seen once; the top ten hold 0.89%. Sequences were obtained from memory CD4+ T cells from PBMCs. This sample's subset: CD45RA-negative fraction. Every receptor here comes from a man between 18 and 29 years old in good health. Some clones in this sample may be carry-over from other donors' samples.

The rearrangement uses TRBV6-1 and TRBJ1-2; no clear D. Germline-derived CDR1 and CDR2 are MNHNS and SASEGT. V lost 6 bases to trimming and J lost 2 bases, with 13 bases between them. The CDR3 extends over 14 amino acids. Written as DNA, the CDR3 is TGTGCCAGCAGGAGTGAGGGTCGGAACTATGGCTACACCTTC. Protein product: CASRSEGRNYGYTF.

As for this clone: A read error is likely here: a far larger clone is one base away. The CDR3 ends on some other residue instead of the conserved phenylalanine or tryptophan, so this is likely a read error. The CDR3 loop is CASSLPWDRGPIQYS. In nucleotides, the CDR3 is TGTGCCAGCAGCTTACCCTGGGACAGGGGACCCATTCAGTACTCC. This sequence joins TRBV11-2 and TRBJ2-4; 10 bases are a match to TRBD1. The germline V gene encodes CDR1 SGHAT and CDR2 FQNNGV. Trimming cost V 2 bases and J 9 bases; bases outside gene matches: 7. CDR3 length: 15 amino acids.

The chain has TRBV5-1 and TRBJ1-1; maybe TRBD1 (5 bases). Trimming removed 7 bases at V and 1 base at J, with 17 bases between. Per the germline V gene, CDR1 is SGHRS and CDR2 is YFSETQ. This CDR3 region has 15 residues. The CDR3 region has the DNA TGCGCCAGCGGATTAAACGCTGGGACGAACACTGAAGCTTTCTTT. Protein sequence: CASGLNAGTNTEAFF.

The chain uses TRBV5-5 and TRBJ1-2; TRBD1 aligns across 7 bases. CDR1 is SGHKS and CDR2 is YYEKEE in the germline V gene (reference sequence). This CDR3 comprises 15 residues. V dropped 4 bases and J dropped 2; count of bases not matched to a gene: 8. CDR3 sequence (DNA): TGTGCCAGCAGCGCTTTCCCGACAGGGAACTATGGCTACACCTTC. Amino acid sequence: CASSAFPTGNYGYTF.

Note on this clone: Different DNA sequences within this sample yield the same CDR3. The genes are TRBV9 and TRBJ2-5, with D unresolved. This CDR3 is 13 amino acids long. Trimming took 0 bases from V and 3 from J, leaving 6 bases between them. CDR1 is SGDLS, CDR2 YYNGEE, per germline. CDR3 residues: CASSVGQKETQYF. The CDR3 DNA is TGTGCCAGCAGCGTAGGCCAGAAAGAGACCCAGTACTTC.

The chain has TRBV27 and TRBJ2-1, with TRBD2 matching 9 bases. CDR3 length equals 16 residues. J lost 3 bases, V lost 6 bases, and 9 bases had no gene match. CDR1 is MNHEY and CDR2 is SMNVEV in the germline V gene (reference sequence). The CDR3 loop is CASRGSSGRFYNEQFF. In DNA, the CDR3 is TGTGCCAGCAGAGGCTCAAGCGGGAGGTTCTACAATGAGCAGTTCTTC.

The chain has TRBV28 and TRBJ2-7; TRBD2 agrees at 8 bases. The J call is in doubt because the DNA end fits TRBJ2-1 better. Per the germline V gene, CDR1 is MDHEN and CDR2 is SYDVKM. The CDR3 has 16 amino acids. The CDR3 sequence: CASSLWRGASYNEQFF. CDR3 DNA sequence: TGTGCCAGCAGTTTATGGCGGGGGGCGAGCTACAATGAGCAGTTCTTC.

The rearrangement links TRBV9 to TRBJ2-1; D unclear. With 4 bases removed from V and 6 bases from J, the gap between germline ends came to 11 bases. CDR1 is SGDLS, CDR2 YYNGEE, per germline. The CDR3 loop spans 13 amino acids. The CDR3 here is CASSPRDANEQFF. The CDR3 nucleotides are TGTGCCAGCAGCCCTAGGGATGCCAATGAGCAGTTCTTC.

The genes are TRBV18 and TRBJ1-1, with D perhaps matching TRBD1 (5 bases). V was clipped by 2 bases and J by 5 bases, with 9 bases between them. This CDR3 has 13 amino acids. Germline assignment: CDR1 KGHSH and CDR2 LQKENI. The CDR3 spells CASSPAGRTEAFF. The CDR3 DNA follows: TGTGCCAGCTCACCAGCGGGACGTACTGAAGCTTTCTTT. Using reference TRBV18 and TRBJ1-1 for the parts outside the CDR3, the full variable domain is NAGVMQNPRHLVRRRGQEARLRCSPMKGHSHVYWYRQLPEEGLKFMVYLQKENIIDESGMPKERFSAEFPKEGPSILRIQQVVRGDSAAYFCASSPAGRTEAFFGQGTRLTVV.

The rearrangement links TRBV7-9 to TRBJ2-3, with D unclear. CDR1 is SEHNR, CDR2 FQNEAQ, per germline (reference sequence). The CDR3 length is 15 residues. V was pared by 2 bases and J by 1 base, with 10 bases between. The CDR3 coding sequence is TGTGCCAGCAGCTTACAACGTCTCGGCACAGATACGCAGTATTTT. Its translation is CASSLQRLGTDTQYF.

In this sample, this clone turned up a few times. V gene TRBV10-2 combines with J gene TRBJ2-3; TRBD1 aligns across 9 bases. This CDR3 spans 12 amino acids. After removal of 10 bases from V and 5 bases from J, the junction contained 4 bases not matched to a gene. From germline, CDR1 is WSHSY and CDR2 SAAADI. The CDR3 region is CATGTGRDTQYF. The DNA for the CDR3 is TGCGCCACCGGGACAGGGCGAGATACGCAGTATTTT.

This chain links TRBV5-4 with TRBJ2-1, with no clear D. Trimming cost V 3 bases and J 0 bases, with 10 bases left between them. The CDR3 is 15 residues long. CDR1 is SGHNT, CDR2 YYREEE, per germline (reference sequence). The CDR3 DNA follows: TGTGCCAGCAGCTCGATTTTAAGCTCCTACAATGAGCAGTTCTTC. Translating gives CASSSILSSYNEQFF.

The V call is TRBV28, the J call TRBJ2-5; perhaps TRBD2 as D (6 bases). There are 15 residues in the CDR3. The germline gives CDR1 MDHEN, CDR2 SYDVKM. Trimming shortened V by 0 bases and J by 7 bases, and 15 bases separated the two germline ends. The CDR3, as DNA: TGTGCCAGCAGTTTATGGATGGAGGGTCTGGGGACCCAGTACTTC. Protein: CASSLWMEGLGTQYF.

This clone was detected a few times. CDR3 in DNA: TGTGCCAGTTCTGATGGGTCCTTTAGCAATCAGCCCCAGCATTTT. Translation: CASSDGSFSNQPQHF. The genes are TRBV7-2 and TRBJ1-5, with unresolved D. This CDR3 region has 15 residues. Germline V lookup: CDR1 SGHTA, CDR2 FQGNSA. V was cut by 9 bases and J by 0 bases, with 15 bases left in between.